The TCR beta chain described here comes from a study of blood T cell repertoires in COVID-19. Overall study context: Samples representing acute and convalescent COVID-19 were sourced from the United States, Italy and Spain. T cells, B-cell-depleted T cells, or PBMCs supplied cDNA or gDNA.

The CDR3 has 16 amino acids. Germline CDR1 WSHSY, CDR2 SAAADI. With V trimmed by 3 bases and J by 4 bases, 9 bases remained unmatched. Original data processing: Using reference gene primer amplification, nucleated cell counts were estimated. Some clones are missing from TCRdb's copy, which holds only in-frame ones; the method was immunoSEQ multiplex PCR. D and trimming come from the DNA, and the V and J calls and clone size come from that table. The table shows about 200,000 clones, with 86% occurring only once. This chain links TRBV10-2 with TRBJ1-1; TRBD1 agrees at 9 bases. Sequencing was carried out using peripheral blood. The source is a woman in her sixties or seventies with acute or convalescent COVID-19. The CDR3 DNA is TGCGCCAGCAGTGAATTCCATACAGGGGGCGGCACTGAAGCTTTCTTT. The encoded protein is CASSEFHTGGGTEAFF.